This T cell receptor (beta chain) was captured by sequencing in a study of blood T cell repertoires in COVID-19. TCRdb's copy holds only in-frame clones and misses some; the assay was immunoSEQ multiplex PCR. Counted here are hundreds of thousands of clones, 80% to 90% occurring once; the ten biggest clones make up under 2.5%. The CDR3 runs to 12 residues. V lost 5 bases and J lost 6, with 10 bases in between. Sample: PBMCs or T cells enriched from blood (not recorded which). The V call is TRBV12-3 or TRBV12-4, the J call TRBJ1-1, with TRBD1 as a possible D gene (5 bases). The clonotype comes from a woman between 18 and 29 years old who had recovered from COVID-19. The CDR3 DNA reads TGTGCCAGCAGTCCCGGGGGGGCTGAAGCTTTCTTT. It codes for CASSPGGAEAFF.